The clone carrying this TCR beta chain showed up many times. The antigen remains undetermined. The CDR3 is 15 amino acids. Per germline, CDR1 SGHTA and CDR2 FQGNSA. V trimming: 5 bases; J trimming: 4 bases; junction bases outside the gene matches: 8. This specimen belongs to a study of type 1 regulatory T cells. Study summary: An in vitro protocol generated T-allo10, a Tr1-enriched, alloantigen-specific CD4 T cell product.

General observations from the study: Compared with non-Tr1 cells, Tr1 cells showed a narrower TCR repertoire.

TCRdb passed the reads through MiXCR, listing each CDR3 protein once. The table has about 62,000 distinct CDR3 sequences, approximately 67% seen once; the top ten hold 1.5% to 2%. This sequence originates from a human donor in good health. The chain has TRBV7-2 and TRBJ1-2; 9 bases line up with TRBD1. Sequenced sample: cultured non-Tr1 T cells, either the whole culture or a sorted T cell fraction (not recorded which). Here the CDR3 DNA reads TGTGCCAGCAGCCTTTCGGGACAGGGTTCCTATGGCTACACCTTC. This translates into CASSLSGQGSYGYTF.